These 29 T cell receptor beta chains were sequenced from one sample in a study of blood T cell repertoires in COVID-19. Libraries were prepared by immunoSEQ multiplex PCR; TCRdb keeps only in-frame clonotypes and omits some of them. The table has 200,000 to 300,000 clones, over 70% seen once. The material sequenced was peripheral blood. All receptors come from a human donor in a cohort sampled during active COVID-19.

This chain links TRBV1 with TRBJ1-2; TRBD1 is taken as the D call from the table, unchecked against the DNA. TRBV1 is termed a pseudogene. The CDR3 spans 17 residues. CDR3 protein: CTSSQEDGQGYSYGYTF. The CDR3 DNA reads TGCACCAGCAGCCAAGAGGACGGGCAGGGCTACTCATATGGCTACACCTTC.

The chain uses TRBV28 and TRBJ1-1; possibly TRBD1 for D (5 bases). Trimming took off 7 bases at V and 2 bases at J, with 29 bases between the two ends. The CDR3 consists of 19 residues. Germline V gene data show CDR1 as MDHEN and CDR2 as SYDVKM. The CDR3 DNA reads as TGTGCCAGCACTAGGGGCTGGGCTGACCCCTTTATTCTCAACACTGAAGCTTTCTTT. Translating gives CASTRGWADPFILNTEAFF.

CDR3 amino acids: CSVAPEGTDTQYF. The CDR3 coding sequence is TGCAGCGTCGCTCCGGAGGGCACAGATACGCAGTATTTT. This rearrangement joins TRBV29-1 to TRBJ2-3, with a tentative D call TRBD2 (5 bases). Germline loops: CDR1 SQVTM, CDR2 ANQGSEA. CDR3 size: 13 residues. V lost 6 bases and J 1 base, leaving 11 bases between the germline ends.

The sample holds many counts of this clone. The chain joins TRBV7-2 to TRBJ1-6, with D possibly TRBD1 on 6 matching bases. Germline lookup yields CDR1 SGHTA and CDR2 FQGNSA. V was cut by 6 bases and J by 6 bases, with 15 bases left in between. CDR3 length: 15 residues. The CDR3 is CASRPNTGSNSPLHF. The CDR3 DNA follows: TGTGCCAGCAGGCCGAATACAGGGTCTAATTCACCCCTCCACTTT.

This sequence joins TRBV6-5 and TRBJ2-4, with a tentative D call TRBD2 (5 bases). From germline, CDR1 is MNHEY and CDR2 SVGAGI. V was pared by 8 bases and J by 9 bases, with 23 bases between. The CDR3 covers 15 residues. CDR3 sequence reads: CASRTERTVLGIQYF. CDR3 DNA: TGTGCCAGCCGTACCGAACGGACTGTACTTGGCATTCAGTACTTC.

This rearrangement joins TRBV7-9 to TRBJ1-2; weak D call: TRBD1 (5 bases). V was clipped by 5 bases and J by 2 bases, with 15 bases between them. This CDR3 has 15 residues. Germline-derived CDR1 and CDR2 are SEHNR and FQNEAQ (reference sequence). This chain's CDR3 is CASSQIGTSNYGYTF. CDR3 DNA: TGTGCCAGCAGCCAAATCGGGACTTCGAACTATGGCTACACCTTC. Drawing the rest from reference TRBV7-9 and TRBJ1-2, the complete variable domain is DTGVSQNPRHKITKRGQNVTFRCDPISEHNRLYWYRQTLGQGPEFLTYFQNEAQLEKSRLLSDRFSAERPKGSFSTLEIQRTEQGDSAMYLCASSQIGTSNYGYTFGSGTRLTVV.

This chain joins TRBV29-1 and TRBJ1-1; 7 bases agree with TRBD1. Germline V lookup: CDR1 SQVTM, CDR2 ANQGSEA. The trim removed 4 bases at V and 7 bases at J, leaving 0 bases unmatched. The CDR3 sequence is 10 residues long. The CDR3 here is CSVGDSEAFF. The CDR3 DNA is TGCAGCGTTGGGGACAGTGAAGCTTTCTTT.

The chain links TRBV5-1 to TRBJ1-1; D is undetermined. V was shortened by 4 bases and J by 3 bases, with 10 bases between the two germline ends. CDR3 length: 13 residues. Germline-derived CDR1 and CDR2 are SGHRS and YFSETQ. The CDR3 bases are TGCGCCAGCAGCCGGAACGGGGACACTGAAGCTTTCTTT. Amino acid sequence: CASSRNGDTEAFF.

This clone was detected a few times. This chain connects TRBV2 to TRBJ2-1; 11 bases line up with TRBD2. Germline CDR1 is SNHLY and CDR2 is FYNNEI. The CDR3 runs to 14 residues. The ends lost 6 bases at V and 8 bases at J; junction bases unmatched: 6. This chain's CDR3 is CASRIAGGPYEQFF. CDR3 nucleotide sequence: TGTGCCAGCAGGATAGCGGGGGGGCCTTATGAGCAGTTCTTC.

The chain joins TRBV6-5 to TRBJ1-1; TRBD1 might be the D (6 bases). Germline V gene data show CDR1 as MNHEY and CDR2 as SVGAGI. CDR3 length equals 16 residues. The germline V and J ends were trimmed by 4 bases and 6 bases, with 21 bases remaining between them. For the CDR3, the DNA is TGTGCCAGCAGTTCACCTCTCGGACAGCTCGGCTCTGAAGCTTTCTTT. Protein: CASSSPLGQLGSEAFF.

With regard to this clone: Other nucleotide sequences in the sample specify the same CDR3. The gene calls are TRBV7-2 and TRBJ2-7; 8 positions match TRBD1. J gave up 3 bases and V 3 bases, and 1 base lay outside the gene matches. This CDR3 region has 13 residues. CDR1 is SGHTA, CDR2 FQGNSA, per germline. The CDR3 region is CASSFGQGYEQYF. The CDR3 DNA sequence: TGTGCCAGCAGCTTCGGACAGGGCTACGAGCAGTACTTC.

The chain joins TRBV19 to TRBJ2-1; TRBD1 is a possible D gene (6 bases). The germline V gene has CDR1 LNHDA and CDR2 SQIVND (reference sequence). Trimming shortened V by 4 bases and J by 2 bases, and 9 bases separated the two germline ends. The CDR3 length is 14 residues. The chain's CDR3 is CASSTGTTYNEQFF. CDR3 DNA: TGTGCCAGTAGTACCGGGACAACCTACAATGAGCAGTTCTTC.

About this clone: At one boundary the junction diverges from the germline segment, which might be a read error. CDR3 in amino acids: CASSLEASSSAQYF. DNA for the CDR3: TGTGCTAGCAGCTTAGAGGCTAGCTCCTCGGCCCAGTACTTC. The gene calls are TRBV7-7 and TRBJ2-5; a weak D match, TRBD2 (5 bases). Germline CDR1 reads SSHAT; CDR2 reads FNYEAQ (reference sequence). The CDR3 length is 14 residues.

The J gene is TRBJ1-1, the V gene TRBV10-3, with D unresolved. The V end was cut by 6 bases, the J end by 5 bases, with 16 bases between. The CDR3 length is 14 residues. Germline CDR1 is ENHRY and CDR2 is SYGVKD. The DNA for the CDR3 is TGTGCCATCAGCACCAGAGGCGGTAGGACTGAAGCTTTCTTT. This codes for CAISTRGGRTEAFF.

In DNA form, the CDR3 reads TGTGCCAGCAGTTGGACAGGGGTTAACACTGAAGCTTTCTTT. Protein sequence: CASSWTGVNTEAFF. The chain has TRBV6-5 and TRBJ1-1, with TRBD1 matching 9 bases. Unmatched junction bases numbered 2, after V lost 4 bases and J lost 2 bases. This CDR3 is built from 14 residues. Germline V gives CDR1 MNHEY, CDR2 SVGAGI.

This chain connects TRBV10-2 to TRBJ2-1; TRBD2 aligns across 13 bases. The CDR3 runs 16 residues. Germline trimming cut 8 bases from V and 4 bases from J; bases unmatched to any gene: 8. Germline lookup yields CDR1 WSHSY and CDR2 SAAADI. In DNA form, the CDR3 reads TGCGCCAGCGCGGGACTAGCGGGGCCGACATACAATGAGCAGTTCTTC. Residues: CASAGLAGPTYNEQFF.

This chain links TRBV19 with TRBJ1-1, with D tentatively TRBD1 (6 bases). CDR1 is LNHDA, CDR2 SQIVND, per germline (reference sequence). The CDR3 is 13 amino acids. V shed 2 bases and J shed 4 bases, with 8 bases lying between them. This CDR3 reads CASSIPTGTEAFF. The CDR3 coding sequence is TGTGCCAGTAGTATACCGACAGGCACTGAAGCTTTCTTT.

This clone was counted a single time. The V and J genes are TRBV27 and TRBJ2-1, with TRBD2 matching over 12 bases. J was trimmed by 6 bases and V by 6 bases; bases with no gene match: 6. The CDR3 contains 15 residues. CDR1 is MNHEY, CDR2 SMNVEV, per germline (reference sequence). Here the CDR3 reads CASRTTSGRPNEQFF. In DNA, the CDR3 is TGTGCCAGCAGGACTACTAGCGGGAGGCCCAATGAGCAGTTCTTC.

The chain links TRBV5-6 to TRBJ2-6; 9 bases line up with TRBD1. Germline V gene sequence: CDR1 SGHDT, CDR2 YYEEEE. With 0 bases clipped from V and 4 bases from J, the junction kept 2 bases outside the gene matches. CDR3 length: 16 residues. CDR3 in amino acids: CASSLDRGPGANVLTF. In nucleotides, the CDR3 is TGTGCCAGCAGCTTGGACAGGGGGCCAGGGGCCAACGTCCTGACTTTC. Combining the CDR3 with reference TRBV5-6 and TRBJ2-6 gives the whole variable domain DAGVTQSPTHLIKTRGQQVTLRCSPKSGHDTVSWYQQALGQGPQFIFQYYEEEERQRGNFPDRFSGHQFPNYSSELNVNALLLGDSALYLCASSLDRGPGANVLTFGAGSRLTVL.

The chain is built from TRBV29-1 and TRBJ2-7, with D perhaps TRBD1 (5 bases). V was cut by 6 bases and J by 3 bases, with 9 bases left in between. Germline lookup yields CDR1 SQVTM and CDR2 ANQGSEA. The CDR3 length is 11 residues. The CDR3 coding sequence is TGCAGCGTGGTCGACAGCTACGAGCAGTACTTC. This gives the protein CSVVDSYEQYF.

The rearrangement uses TRBV7-2 and TRBJ1-3, with D maybe TRBD1 (5 bases). The CDR3 has 16 amino acids. Trimming left V 5 bases short and J 4 bases short, with 18 bases between. In germline, CDR1 is SGHTA, CDR2 FQGNSA. CDR3 in DNA: TGTGCCAGCAGCGCCAGGCTTGGGGCGGGGGGAAACACCATATATTTT. Translated, it gives CASSARLGAGGNTIYF.

This clone came up once. The CDR3 DNA is TGTGCCAGCCAAGCGGGACGCTTCTCCACCGGGGAGCTGTTTTTT. This gives the protein CASQAGRFSTGELFF. The chain carries TRBV7-3 and TRBJ2-2; 7 bases are shared with TRBD2. Germline CDR1 reads SGHTA; CDR2 reads FQGTGA. The V and J ends lost 8 bases and 4 bases, in that order; junction bases with no gene match: 10. This CDR3 region has 15 residues. Together with reference TRBV7-3 and TRBJ2-2, the CDR3 gives the full variable domain: GAGVSQTPSNKVTEKGKYVELRCDPISGHTALYWYRQSLGQGPEFLIYFQGTGAADDSGLPNDRFFAVRPEGSVSTLKIQRTERGDSAVYLCASQAGRFSTGELFFGEGSRLTVL.

J is TRBJ2-5 and V is TRBV5-4; 11 positions match TRBD2. The ends lost 0 bases at V and 2 bases at J; junction bases unmatched: 3. Germline-derived CDR1 and CDR2 are SGHNT and YYREEE (reference sequence). The CDR3 covers 16 residues. The CDR3 reads CASSLASGGSQETQYF. The CDR3 DNA sequence: TGTGCCAGCAGCTTGGCTAGCGGGGGGTCACAAGAGACCCAGTACTTC.

The chain is built from TRBV6-5 and TRBJ1-5; no firm D call. The CDR3 extends over 12 amino acids. CDR1 and CDR2 (germline): MNHEY, SVGAGI. The V and J ends lost 6 bases and 5 bases respectively, with 8 bases between them. Here the CDR3 reads CASSRPDQPQHF. CDR3 in DNA: TGTGCCAGCAGCCGCCCGGATCAGCCCCAGCATTTT.

The V and J genes are TRBV7-9 and TRBJ1-1; D possibly corresponds to TRBD1 (6 bases). The V and J ends lost 5 bases and 3 bases respectively, with 13 bases between them. This CDR3 is built from 14 residues. The V gene's germline CDR1 is SEHNR and CDR2 FQNEAQ (reference sequence). This CDR3 reads CASSRDTFYTEAFF. CDR3 DNA sequence: TGTGCCAGCAGCCGGGACACTTTCTACACTGAAGCTTTCTTT.

The chain couples TRBV6-5 to TRBJ2-3; 7 positions agree with TRBD2. Germline CDR1 is MNHEY and CDR2 is SVGAGI. The ends lost 4 bases at V and 0 bases at J; junction bases unmatched: 4. This CDR3 spans 15 amino acids. CDR3 nucleotide sequence: TGTGCCAGCAGTTTAGGACTAGTCAGCACAGATACGCAGTATTTT. It is translated as CASSLGLVSTDTQYF.

This rearrangement joins TRBV11-1 to TRBJ2-5; TRBD2 matches at 12 bases. CDR3 length: 16 amino acids. The germline V gene encodes CDR1 SGHAT and CDR2 FQDESV (reference sequence). Unmatched junction bases numbered 10, after V lost 6 bases and J lost 5 bases. The CDR3 DNA is TGTGCCAGCAGTTTCTCGACTAGCGGGGGTTGGGAGACCCAGTACTTC. It translates to CASSFSTSGGWETQYF. The full variable domain, its missing parts supplied by reference TRBV11-1 and TRBJ2-5, is EAEVAQSPRYKITEKSQAVAFWCDPISGHATLYWYRQILGQGPELLVQFQDESVVDDSQLPKDRFSAERLKGVDSTLKIQPAELGDSAMYLCASSFSTSGGWETQYFGPGTRLLVL.

The chain carries TRBV5-4 and TRBJ2-1; 8 bases match TRBD2. The J segment lost 5 bases and the V segment lost 4 bases, leaving 8 bases of the junction unmatched. The CDR3 covers 15 residues. The V gene's germline CDR1 is SGHNT and CDR2 YYREEE (reference sequence). The CDR3 DNA reads TGTGCCAGCAGCACGGGAGGGCCGGGGGACAATGAGCAGTTCTTC. Translated, it gives CASSTGGPGDNEQFF.

The rearrangement links TRBV4-3 to TRBJ2-7, with TRBD1 matching over 11 bases. This CDR3 spans 16 amino acids. CDR1 is LGHNA and CDR2 is YSLEER in the germline V gene. V trimming: 3 bases; J trimming: 2 bases; junction bases outside the gene matches: 6. The CDR3 DNA reads TGCGCCAGCAGCCATCTTCAGGGACAGGGGGCCTACGAGCAGTACTTC. Its protein is CASSHLQGQGAYEQYF.